The present T cell receptor beta chain was sequenced within a study of a mutant IDH1 vaccine in newly diagnosed glioma. Across the whole study: There were approximately 62% males and roughly 38% females among treated patients, whose mean age was approximately 40 years. Patients previously underwent radiotherapy, temozolomide, or both, and most underwent both.

The table came from immunoSEQ multiplex PCR; TCRdb's copy has only in-frame clones and leaves some out. In the table there are approximately 66,000 clones, 80% to 90% of which are singletons. V lost 0 bases and J lost 4; bases outside the gene matches: 8. The germline V gene encodes CDR1 SGHNT and CDR2 YYREEE (reference sequence). The CDR3 runs 18 residues. About this clone: No antigen is known for it.

Time point described: week 35, safety follow-up. Doses comprised 300 ug of mutant IDH1 20-mer peptide each, plus topical imiquimod. Newly diagnosed WHO grade 3 or 4 IDH1-mutant, ATRX-lost astrocytomas were identified in the donors. The rearrangement uses TRBV5-4 and TRBJ2-1; TRBD2 agrees at 12 bases. The clonotype comes from a man aged 25-45 years with glioma. Sequencing used PBMCs, obtained from a glioma patient whose treatment included an IDH1 peptide vaccine. The chain's CDR3 is CASSLVLAGGVFYNEQFF. The CDR3 region has the DNA TGTGCCAGCAGCTTGGTTCTAGCGGGGGGGGTTTTTTACAATGAGCAGTTCTTC.